One sample yielded the 20 T cell receptor beta chains listed below, sequenced in a study of blood T cell repertoires in COVID-19 (dated by TCRdb to 2019 to 2021). Receptors were amplified or captured by the immunoSEQ multiplex PCR assay. TCRdb's version of the immuneACCESS table is confined to in-frame rearrangements and falls short of the full clone set. An unresolved V gene accounts for under half of the shortfall where checked; the remainder is of unknown origin. A total of 40,000 to 60,000 clones appear in this sample, 80% to 90% of them only once. Around 2.2% of the sample belongs to the ten largest clones. The sample comprised peripheral blood. The source is a woman older than 75 with COVID-19, enrolled during active disease.

The chain links TRBV16 to TRBJ2-1, with D perhaps matching TRBD2 (6 bases). Trimming shortened V by 4 bases and J by 1 base, and 29 bases separated the two germline ends. CDR3 length equals 21 residues. Germline assignment: CDR1 KGHSY and CDR2 FQNENV. CDR3 nucleotide sequence: TGTGCCAGCAGCCCCCAGACAGAACTTTTCTCCCTAGCGCTTTCCTACAATGAGCAGTTCTTC. This encodes CASSPQTELFSLALSYNEQFF.

The chain recombines TRBV19 with TRBJ1-3; tentative D call: TRBD1 (6 bases). The CDR3 is 13 residues long. The V end was cut by 6 bases, the J end by 2 bases, with 8 bases between. CDR1 LNHDA and CDR2 SQIVND come from the germline V gene (reference sequence). The CDR3 spells CASSQGPGNTIYF. Written as DNA, the CDR3 is TGTGCCAGTAGCCAGGGGCCTGGAAACACCATATATTTT.

This clone has just a few counts. This chain joins TRBV7-9 and TRBJ1-5; tentative D call: TRBD1 (6 bases). V was shortened by 5 bases and J by 7 bases, with 12 bases between the two germline ends. The CDR3 spans 13 residues. Germline CDR1 and CDR2: SEHNR and FQNEAQ (reference sequence). CDR3 coding DNA: TGTGCCAGCAGCCGGGGGGGCAGGCAGCCCCAGCATTTT. Translating it yields CASSRGGRQPQHF.

This clone has a handful of counts. The chain recombines TRBV12-3 or TRBV12-4 with TRBJ1-5, with D perhaps TRBD1 (5 bases). V lost 3 bases, J lost 7 bases, and 10 bases lay in between. CDR3 length equals 13 residues. CDR3 nucleotide sequence: TGTGCCAGCAGTTTCAGGGCAGGGCAGCCCCAGCATTTT. Its translation: CASSFRAGQPQHF.

The chain is built from TRBV18 and TRBJ2-5, with 7 bases fitting TRBD1. CDR1 is KGHSH, CDR2 LQKENI, per germline. This CDR3 contains 15 residues. V shed 0 bases and J 7 bases; nucleotides not matched to a gene: 8. In DNA form, the CDR3 reads TGTGCCAGCTCACCACCTGTTGGGACAGTGGCGACCCAGTACTTC. Its protein is CASSPPVGTVATQYF.

J is TRBJ2-4 and V is TRBV27; tentatively, D is TRBD2 (7 bases). Trimming removed 10 bases from V and 0 bases from J, with 16 bases in between. CDR3 length equals 15 residues. Germline lookup yields CDR1 MNHEY and CDR2 SMNVEV (reference sequence). The CDR3 nucleotides are TGTGCCACAAGGGGAGGGACACTAGCCAAAAACATTCAGTACTTC. The encoded protein is CATRGGTLAKNIQYF.

By share, this clone ranks as medium-sized. The V call is TRBV11-2, the J call TRBJ2-7, with D possibly matching TRBD2 (6 bases). Germline CDR1 reads SGHAT; CDR2 reads FQNNGV. V was pared by 3 bases and J by 5 bases, with 14 bases between. The CDR3 is made up of 14 amino acids. The CDR3 DNA reads TGTGCCAGCAGCTTTGTGGCGGGGATGAACGAGCAGTACTTC. This sequence encodes CASSFVAGMNEQYF.

This clone has a single count. The CDR3 DNA is TGTGCCAGCAGCTTTAGCGGGAGCTCAGTATCCAATGAGCAGTTCTTC. Amino acids: CASSFSGSSVSNEQFF. The chain carries TRBV11-2 and TRBJ2-1; 9 positions agree with TRBD2. The CDR3 has 16 residues. J was trimmed by 6 bases and V by 3 bases; bases with no gene match: 9. Germline values: CDR1 SGHAT, CDR2 FQNNGV.

V gene TRBV6-5 combines with J gene TRBJ2-6, with D possibly matching TRBD2 (5 bases). CDR3 length: 14 amino acids. Trimming stripped 8 bases from V and 1 base from J, with 9 bases between. Germline assignment: CDR1 MNHEY and CDR2 SVGAGI. In DNA form, the CDR3 reads TGTGCCAGCCAACGGGATTCTGGGGCCAACGTCCTGACTTTC. The encoded protein is CASQRDSGANVLTF.

In this sample, this clone turned up a few times. The J gene is TRBJ2-1, the V gene TRBV14, with D hard to call. Trimming removed 3 bases from V and 7 bases from J, with 19 bases in between. CDR3 size: 16 residues. Germline loops: CDR1 SGHDN, CDR2 FVKESK. The CDR3 spells CASSQEYGAFMNEQFF. DNA of the CDR3: TGTGCCAGCAGCCAGGAGTATGGCGCGTTTATGAATGAGCAGTTCTTC. Combining the CDR3 with reference TRBV14 and TRBJ2-1 gives the whole variable domain EAGVTQFPSHSVIEKGQTVTLRCDPISGHDNLYWYRRVMGKEIKFLLHFVKESKQDESGMPNNRFLAERTGGTYSTLKVQPAELEDSGVYFCASSQEYGAFMNEQFFGPGTRLTVL.

This clone occurred once. The CDR3, as DNA: TGTGCCAGCAGCTTAGCCCGACTAGCTCGGGAGACCCAGTACTTC. As protein: CASSLARLARETQYF. This chain connects TRBV7-2 to TRBJ2-5; 7 positions match TRBD2. CDR1 and CDR2 from the germline V gene are SGHTA and FQGNSA. J was trimmed by 5 bases and V by 0 bases; bases with no gene match: 6. The CDR3 loop spans 15 amino acids. The entire variable domain, with the rest obtained from reference TRBV7-2 and TRBJ2-5, is as follows: GAGVSQSPSNKVTEKGKDVELRCDPISGHTALYWYRQSLGQGLEFLIYFQGNSAPDKSGLPSDRFSAERTGGSVSTLTIQRTQQEDSAVYLCASSLARLARETQYFGPGTRLLVL.

The chain recombines TRBV11-2 with TRBJ1-4, with 7 bases identical to TRBD1. The trim removed 5 bases at V and 0 bases at J, leaving 6 bases unmatched. Germline V gene data show CDR1 as SGHAT and CDR2 as FQNNGV. The CDR3 loop spans 16 amino acids. The CDR3 DNA reads as TGTGCCAGCAGCCGCGGGCAGGGGGCAACTAATGAAAAACTGTTTTTT. Translating it yields CASSRGQGATNEKLFF.

This chain uses TRBV24-1 with TRBJ2-7; D gene ambiguous. V was pared by 2 bases and J by 4 bases, with 11 bases between. This CDR3 is built from 14 residues. The germline gives CDR1 KGHDR, CDR2 SFDVKD. The CDR3: CATSDSRNLYEQYF. The CDR3 bases are TGTGCCACCAGTGATTCACGCAACTTGTACGAGCAGTACTTC.

The rearrangement links TRBV5-1 to TRBJ2-7, with 10 nucleotides matching TRBD1. This CDR3 spans 15 amino acids. Germline V gives CDR1 SGHRS, CDR2 YFSETQ. V lost 4 bases and J lost 6; bases outside the gene matches: 10. CDR3 protein: CASSLPGTGEVEQYF. In nucleotides, the CDR3 is TGCGCCAGCAGCCTGCCCGGGACAGGGGAAGTCGAGCAGTACTTC.

The chain combines TRBV2 with TRBJ2-1, with 10 bases identical to TRBD1. From germline, CDR1 is SNHLY and CDR2 FYNNEI. The CDR3 consists of 15 residues. Unmatched junction bases numbered 5, after V lost 6 bases and J lost 3 bases. The CDR3 DNA reads as TGTGCCAGCAGGAGGACAGGGGGAGGCTACAATGAGCAGTTCTTC. Amino acids: CASRRTGGGYNEQFF.

The CDR3 loop reads CASSDSMTQYF. CDR3 coding DNA: TGCGCCAGCTCCGACAGCATGACCCAGTACTTC. This chain connects TRBV5-1 to TRBJ2-5; D is possibly TRBD1 (5 bases). The germline V gene encodes CDR1 SGHRS and CDR2 YFSETQ. V lost 7 bases, J lost 7 bases, and 11 bases lay in between. The CDR3 loop spans 11 amino acids.

This clone was recorded a few times. This chain uses TRBV4-1 with TRBJ2-4, with a tentative D call TRBD1 (6 bases). The CDR3 length is 15 residues. Trimming took off 2 bases at V and 7 bases at J, with 15 bases between the two ends. Germline loops: CDR1 MGHRA, CDR2 YSYEKL. As DNA, the CDR3 is TGCGCCAGCAGCCAAATCCTAAGACAGGATAACATTCAGTACTTC. This encodes CASSQILRQDNIQYF.

The V call is TRBV7-6, the J call TRBJ2-1; 8 bases match TRBD2. Losses at the gene ends were 3 bases for V and 9 bases for J; bases not matched to a gene: 13. The germline CDR1 and CDR2 sequences are SGHVS and FNYEAQ. The CDR3 extends over 16 amino acids. CDR3 bases: TGTGCCAGCAGCTTGACTAGCGCGACTCCAGGCTTTGAGCAGTTCTTC. Its protein is CASSLTSATPGFEQFF. Complete variable domain (other parts from reference TRBV7-6 and TRBJ2-1): GAGVSQSPRYKVTKRGQDVALRCDPISGHVSLYWYRQALGQGPEFLTYFNYEAQQDKSGLPNDRFSAERPEGSISTLTIQRTEQRDSAMYRCASSLTSATPGFEQFFGPGTRLTVL.

This clone was seen a few times. The gene calls are TRBV27 and TRBJ1-3; 7 nucleotides align to TRBD1. With 9 bases clipped from V and 4 bases from J, the junction kept 9 bases outside the gene matches. Germline V gives CDR1 MNHEY, CDR2 SMNVEV (reference sequence). CDR3 length equals 14 residues. CDR3 in amino acids: CARRYRGKGNTIYF. In nucleotides, the CDR3 is TGTGCCAGGAGATACAGGGGAAAGGGAAACACCATATATTTT.

This chain connects TRBV6-6 to TRBJ1-5; 7 bases fit TRBD1. The CDR3 sequence is 12 residues long. V was pared by 10 bases and J by 7 bases, with 7 bases of the junction left unmatched. Germline-derived CDR1 and CDR2 are MNHNY and SVGAGI (reference sequence). CDR3 in DNA: TGTGCCACTGAACAGGGGCTCCAGCCCCAGCATTTT. Protein product: CATEQGLQPQHF.